One and the same sample provided the 27 T cell receptor beta chains below, sequenced in a study of graft-versus-host responses after intestinal transplantation. Profiled with immunoSEQ multiplex PCR; TCRdb holds only in-frame clones, not every one. The sample yields about 88,000 clones, approximately 89% seen once. Antigens of these TCRs are unknown. The source was unstimulated CD4+ T cells sorted from spleen or lymph node cells, collected before transplant. These receptors originate from a human donor who was the organ donor for an intestinal transplant.

The chain combines TRBV9 with TRBJ2-3; TRBD1 matches 8 bases. The V gene's germline CDR1 is SGDLS and CDR2 YYNGEE. Trimming at V came to 1 base and at J to 8 bases, leaving 9 bases not matched to a gene. The CDR3 has 15 amino acids. The CDR3 loop is CASSVLGQASGTQYF. The DNA for the CDR3 is TGTGCCAGCAGCGTATTGGGACAGGCATCGGGTACGCAGTATTTT.

The chain employs TRBV11-3 and TRBJ2-1, with 7 bases that match TRBD1. The length of the CDR3 is 13 residues. Germline CDR1 reads SGHNT; CDR2 reads YENEEA. The ends lost 0 bases at V and 16 bases at J; junction bases unmatched: 9. CDR3 region: CASSLDRSGQVFF. The DNA for the CDR3 is TGTGCCAGCAGCTTAGATCGGTCCGGACAGGTCTTCTTC.

The V gene is TRBV7-9, the J gene TRBJ2-5; no clear D. The CDR3 covers 14 residues. With 1 base removed from V and 5 bases from J, the gap between germline ends came to 11 bases. CDR1 is SEHNR and CDR2 is FQNEAQ in the germline V gene (reference sequence). The CDR3 bases are TGTGCCAGCAGCTTAGAATTCTACGCGGAGACCCAGTACTTC. It encodes CASSLEFYAETQYF.

In its sample, this clone was seen a few times. The gene calls are TRBV27 and TRBJ1-4; D uncertain. From germline, CDR1 is MNHEY and CDR2 SMNVEV (reference sequence). The CDR3 has 14 residues. V was pared by 11 bases and J by 7 bases, with 20 bases between. CDR3 in amino acids: CAAGRRGLGEKLFF. CDR3 bases: TGTGCCGCTGGCCGACGCGGGTTGGGTGAAAAACTGTTTTTT.

The chain has TRBV9 and TRBJ2-3, with D possibly being TRBD2 (5 bases). Trimming removed 4 bases at V and 9 bases at J, with 15 bases between. CDR3 length equals 13 residues. From germline, CDR1 is SGDLS and CDR2 YYNGEE. The CDR3 is CASSTFTSTTQYF. The CDR3 DNA sequence: TGTGCCAGCAGCACATTTACTAGTACGACGCAGTATTTT. Complete variable domain (other parts from reference TRBV9 and TRBJ2-3): DSGVTQTPKHLITATGQRVTLRCSPRSGDLSVYWYQQSLDQGLQFLIQYYNGEERAKGNILERFSAQQFPDLHSELNLSSLELGDSALYFCASSTFTSTTQYFGPGTRLTVL.

The CDR3 region has the DNA TGTGCCTGGAGTTCCCCGTATGAGGATTCACCCCTCCACTTT. Translating gives CAWSSPYEDSPLHF. The chain joins TRBV30 to TRBJ1-6; D not resolved. This CDR3 has 14 residues. Trimming removed 2 bases at V and 8 bases at J, with 13 bases between. Per germline, CDR1 GTSNPN and CDR2 SVGIG (reference sequence).

The chain carries TRBV9 and TRBJ1-1; a possible D gene is TRBD1 (6 bases). The V end was cut by 0 bases, the J end by 5 bases, with 14 bases between. Germline CDR1 SGDLS, CDR2 YYNGEE. The CDR3 extends over 15 amino acids. CDR3 DNA: TGTGCCAGCAGCGTAGTGAGGGGGGGGCGGACTGAAGCTTTCTTT. Its translation is CASSVVRGGRTEAFF.

This chain uses TRBV7-3 with TRBJ2-3, with a possible D match to TRBD2 (5 bases). There are 15 residues in the CDR3. The germline V gene has CDR1 SGHTA and CDR2 FQGTGA. V shed 0 bases and J shed 2 bases, with 9 bases lying between them. CDR3 loop: CASSLTFGVTDTQYF. In DNA form, the CDR3 reads TGTGCCAGCAGCTTAACGTTCGGGGTCACAGATACGCAGTATTTT.

This clone was seen a few times. The J gene is TRBJ1-6, the V gene TRBV30; 8 nucleotides match TRBD1. With 4 bases clipped from V and 4 bases from J, the junction kept 6 bases outside the gene matches. CDR1 GTSNPN and CDR2 SVGIG come from the germline V gene (reference sequence). The CDR3 contains 15 residues. This CDR3 is CAWNPDRAYNSPLHF. DNA of the CDR3: TGTGCCTGGAACCCGGACAGGGCGTATAATTCACCCCTCCACTTT.

The chain recombines TRBV2 with TRBJ2-5, with TRBD2 as a possible D gene (5 bases). The germline V gene has CDR1 SNHLY and CDR2 FYNNEI. The CDR3 runs to 13 residues. Deletions cut 5 bases from V and 2 bases from J, with 9 bases between. Written as DNA, the CDR3 is TGTGCCAGCAGTCGGGGTCGGCAAGAGACCCAGTACTTC. Translation gives CASSRGRQETQYF.

Note on this clone: The junction shows a germline mismatch at one end, possibly a read error. Other nucleotide sequences in the sample specify the same CDR3. The chain couples TRBV6-1 to TRBJ2-2, with a weak D call TRBD2 (6 bases). Per germline, CDR1 MNHNS and CDR2 SASEGT. This CDR3 contains 14 residues. The CDR3 loop reads CASSVRENTGELFF. The CDR3 bases are TGCGCCAGCAGTGTGCGGGAGAACACCGGGGAGCTGTTTTTT.

The CDR3 loop is CASSSKRSGNTIYF. CDR3 nucleotides: TGTGCCAGCAGCTCGAAGCGCTCTGGAAACACCATATATTTT. This chain connects TRBV5-4 to TRBJ1-3; no definite D call. This CDR3 is 14 amino acids long. V was shortened by 3 bases and J by 0 bases, with 7 bases between the two germline ends. The germline V gene has CDR1 SGHNT and CDR2 YYREEE (reference sequence).

The chain links TRBV9 to TRBJ2-1; 9 positions agree with TRBD1. V was clipped by 3 bases and J by 5 bases; unmatched bases: 3. CDR1 and CDR2 (germline): SGDLS, YYNGEE. This CDR3 spans 14 amino acids. CDR3 coding DNA: TGTGCCAGCAGCGCCCGGGACAGGGACAATGAGCAGTTCTTC. This gives the protein CASSARDRDNEQFF.

The CDR3 region has the DNA TGTGCCAGCAGCTTCAGCGGGGGGCGACAAGAGACCCAGTACTTC. It yields the protein CASSFSGGRQETQYF. This chain joins TRBV11-3 and TRBJ2-5; 9 nucleotides match TRBD2. After removal of 3 bases from V and 2 bases from J, the junction contained 4 bases not matched to a gene. CDR3 length: 15 residues. Germline V gene lookup returns CDR1 SGHNT and CDR2 YENEEA.

The chain combines TRBV11-3 with TRBJ2-1; unclear D gene. The germline V gene encodes CDR1 SGHNT and CDR2 YENEEA. V was clipped by 5 bases and J by 9 bases, with 11 bases between them. The CDR3 runs to 12 residues. This chain's CDR3 is CASSLNEREQFF. The CDR3 bases are TGTGCCAGCAGCCTCAATGAGCGTGAGCAGTTCTTC.

This clone occurred once. The chain joins TRBV15 to TRBJ2-5, with D tentatively TRBD2 (6 bases). From germline, CDR1 is LNHNV and CDR2 YYDKDF (reference sequence). CDR3 size: 15 residues. V lost 1 base and J 2 bases, leaving 11 bases between the germline ends. DNA for the CDR3: TGTGCCACCAGCAGAGGCCTACGGGGGCAAGAGACCCAGTACTTC. This gives the protein CATSRGLRGQETQYF. Using reference TRBV15 and TRBJ2-5 for the parts outside the CDR3, the full variable domain is DAMVIQNPRYQVTQFGKPVTLSCSQTLNHNVMYWYQQKSSQAPKLLFHYYDKDFNNEADTPDNFQSRRPNTSFCFLDIRSPGLGDTAMYLCATSRGLRGQETQYFGPGTRLLVL.

The CDR3 DNA sequence: TGTGCCAGCTACCCACTAGCGGGGCCATACAATGAGCAGTTCTTC. It yields the protein CASYPLAGPYNEQFF. The chain joins TRBV2 to TRBJ2-1, with 10 bases aligning to TRBD2. The CDR3 loop spans 15 amino acids. The germline CDR1 and CDR2 sequences are SNHLY and FYNNEI. The junction had 8 bases not matched to a gene; V was cut back by 8 bases and J by 4 bases.

The V gene is TRBV25-1, the J gene TRBJ2-7; TRBD1 matches at 9 bases. This CDR3 is built from 15 residues. Germline trimming cut 2 bases from V and 6 bases from J; bases unmatched to any gene: 8. Germline assignment: CDR1 MGHDK and CDR2 SYGVNS. Here the CDR3 reads CASSEVGQGKFEQYF. CDR3 sequence (DNA): TGTGCCAGCAGTGAAGTGGGACAGGGTAAATTCGAGCAGTACTTC.

The rearrangement uses TRBV30 and TRBJ2-5, with D hard to call. The V gene lost 7 bases and the J gene lost 5 bases, with 17 bases spanning the gap. CDR1 and CDR2 from the germline V gene are GTSNPN and SVGIG (reference sequence). The CDR3 is made up of 13 amino acids. The CDR3 DNA sequence: TGTGCCTCGGAACAGTCGGCTTGGGAGACCCAGTACTTC. Its translation: CASEQSAWETQYF. Together with reference TRBV30 and TRBJ2-5, the CDR3 gives the full variable domain: SQTIHQWPATLVQPVGSPLSLECTVEGTSNPNLYWYRQAAGRGLQLLFYSVGIGQISSEVPQNLSASRPQDRQFILSSKKLLLSDSGFYLCASEQSAWETQYFGPGTRLLVL.

The chain joins TRBV2 to TRBJ2-6, with TRBD1 matching over 10 bases. The CDR3 is 17 amino acids. The J segment lost 4 bases and the V segment lost 7 bases, leaving 10 bases of the junction unmatched. Germline values: CDR1 SNHLY, CDR2 FYNNEI. DNA for the CDR3: TGTGCCAGCATACAGGACAGGGGGTTTGGGGGGGCCAACGTCCTGACTTTC. Translated, it gives CASIQDRGFGGANVLTF.

This chain's CDR3 is CASSPPIADEQFF. The CDR3 DNA sequence: TGTGCCAGCTCACCACCGATAGCCGATGAGCAGTTCTTC. The V gene is TRBV18, the J gene TRBJ2-1; D gene unclear. The germline V gene encodes CDR1 KGHSH and CDR2 LQKENI. The CDR3 has 13 residues. V was shortened by 0 bases and J by 8 bases, with 8 bases between the two germline ends.

The chain carries TRBV19 and TRBJ2-7; D is unclear. The germline V and J ends were trimmed by 3 bases and 3 bases, with 9 bases remaining between them. CDR3 length: 13 amino acids. Germline V CDR1 and CDR2: LNHDA, SQIVND (reference sequence). Here the CDR3 reads CASSIGQNYEQYF. In DNA, the CDR3 is TGTGCCAGTAGTATTGGGCAGAACTACGAGCAGTACTTC.

The V gene is TRBV30, the J gene TRBJ2-3, with D perhaps TRBD1 (6 bases). This CDR3 has 15 residues. Deletions cut 4 bases from V and 0 bases from J, with 14 bases between. CDR1 is GTSNPN, CDR2 SVGIG, per germline (reference sequence). The CDR3 loop reads CAWTEQGPSTDTQYF. The CDR3 DNA follows: TGTGCCTGGACTGAACAGGGCCCTAGCACAGATACGCAGTATTTT. The complete variable domain, with remaining parts taken from reference TRBV30 and TRBJ2-3, reads SQTIHQWPATLVQPVGSPLSLECTVEGTSNPNLYWYRQAAGRGLQLLFYSVGIGQISSEVPQNLSASRPQDRQFILSSKKLLLSDSGFYLCAWTEQGPSTDTQYFGPGTRLTVL.

The genes are TRBV18 and TRBJ2-7, with D tentatively TRBD2 (5 bases). The CDR3 totals 14 residues. The V end was cut by 5 bases, the J end by 0 bases, with 11 bases between. Germline V gene lookup returns CDR1 KGHSH and CDR2 LQKENI. The CDR3 reads CASSSISDSYEQYF. The DNA for the CDR3 is TGTGCCAGCTCATCCATTAGCGACTCCTACGAGCAGTACTTC.

The chain carries TRBV30 and TRBJ1-5, with 8 bases that match TRBD1. The V segment lost 3 bases and the J segment 0 bases; nucleotides outside the gene matches: 4. CDR3 size: 15 residues. Germline V gene lookup returns CDR1 GTSNPN and CDR2 SVGIG (reference sequence). The DNA for the CDR3 is TGTGCCTGGAGCCAGGGGGCTTTTAGCAATCAGCCCCAGCATTTT. Translating it yields CAWSQGAFSNQPQHF.

The chain carries TRBV7-3 and TRBJ2-1; tentatively, D is TRBD2 (5 bases). This CDR3 is 18 amino acids long. Germline V lookup: CDR1 SGHTA, CDR2 FQGTGA. The V and J ends lost 0 bases and 0 bases respectively, with 15 bases between them. CDR3 sequence: CASSLTRGPPSSYNEQFF. As DNA, the CDR3 is TGTGCCAGCAGCTTAACGCGAGGGCCGCCGAGCTCCTACAATGAGCAGTTCTTC.

The chain combines TRBV7-9 with TRBJ1-1; 7 bases are shared with TRBD1. The V gene's germline CDR1 is SEHNR and CDR2 FQNEAQ (reference sequence). V shed 5 bases and J 0 bases; nucleotides not matched to a gene: 9. This CDR3 region has 16 residues. The CDR3 spells CASSPQGIMLNTEAFF. CDR3 nucleotides: TGTGCCAGCAGCCCACAGGGGATTATGCTGAACACTGAAGCTTTCTTT.